This T cell receptor (beta chain) stems from a study of beta chain features in type 1 diabetes. Study-wide results and limits: Researchers caution that PCR might favor shorter templates, equally among patients and controls.

The study reverse transcribed the entire isolated RNA, so it sequenced expressed TCRB transcripts. Some 4 million reads were obtained on average from naive, central memory and regulatory T cell samples. Only in-frame clones appear in the TCRdb table, and some are missing; sequencing was by immunoSEQ multiplex PCR. Found here are about 360,000 clones, roughly 12% of them singletons; the top ten hold 0.017%. Between the trimmed V and J ends, which lost 4 bases and 8 bases, there was a span of 17 bases. Germline assignment: CDR1 SGHTA and CDR2 FQGNSA. This CDR3 has 15 residues. This clone has only a few counts. Its antigen remains unidentified.

This clonotype was obtained from a man aged 18 to 30 in good health. The specimen sequenced was naive CD4+ T cells from blood. The J gene is TRBJ2-2, the V gene TRBV7-2, with D possibly being TRBD2 (7 bases). CDR3 residues: CASSSGGSLRGELFF. The DNA of the CDR3 is TGTGCCAGCAGCTCGGGGGGCTCGTTGAGAGGGGAGCTGTTTTTT.